The sequence of this T cell receptor beta chain was determined in a study of control samples from healthy donors and cancer patients. Clones were sequenced by immunoSEQ multiplex PCR, and TCRdb holds only the in-frame ones, with some missing. The sample yields some 29,000 clones, roughly nine tenths seen once. CDR3 length equals 13 residues. Trimming removed 4 bases from V and 7 bases from J, with 13 bases in between. Germline lookup yields CDR1 SGHRS and CDR2 YFSETQ. This chain links TRBV5-1 with TRBJ2-3, with D unresolved. This receptor was identified in a female donor with melanoma. What was sequenced was formalin-fixed, paraffin-embedded tissue. The CDR3: CASSPGTVHTQYF. CDR3 coding DNA: TGCGCCAGCAGCCCAGGTACGGTCCATACGCAGTATTTT.